Listed below are T cell receptor beta chains from one sample, sequenced in a study of T-cell memory formation after mild COVID-19. TCRdb reprocessed the 5' RACE reads via MiXCR and lists one record per CDR3 protein. This table has 550,000 to 600,000 distinct CDR3 sequences, around 16% appearing once. Sequenced sample: PBMCs or a T cell subset sorted from them (not recorded which). These receptors were taken from an adult woman who had mild COVID-19 (a few samples of this study predate the infection). Cell type and time point are not known. Each CDR3 is given with its conserved first and last residue. The D gene is left open where the match is weak. The size entry is marked missing in some rows and otherwise reads once, few, many or a size class.

clone_size	v_call	cdr3_length	j_call	d_call	cdr3_nt	cdr3_aa
few	TRBV6-1	16	TRBJ2-7	TRBD1	TGTGCCAGCAGTGAAAATTTGGGACAGGGAGGCTACGAGCAGTACTTC	CASSENLGQGGYEQYF
many	TRBV5-5	14	TRBJ2-5	TRBD1	TGTGCCAGCAGTCGGGACAGGGGCCAAGAGACCCAGTACTTC	CASSRDRGQETQYF
.	TRBV3-1	15	TRBJ2-3	.	TGTGCCAGCAGCTCGGATCCTATAAGCACAGATACGCAGTATTTT	CASSSDPISTDTQYF
.	TRBV20-1	21	TRBJ2-3	TRBD2	TGCAGTGCTAGAGCGGACCGATCGGGGGGTTGGAGGGGACTACCAACCAATACGCAGTATTTT	CSARADRSGGWRGLPTNTQYF
few	TRBV11-3	16	TRBJ2-1	.	TGTGCCAGCAGCCCCTCGTTTAGGACAGCCTGGGAGGAGCAGTTCTTC	CASSPSFRTAWEEQFF
many	TRBV7-9	14	TRBJ2-7	TRBD1	TGTGCCAGCAGCCCCACAGGGGCTACCTACGAGCAGTACTTC	CASSPTGATYEQYF
few	TRBV9	14	TRBJ2-7	.	TGTGCCAGCAGAGCAGATGCGGACTCCTACGAGCAGTACTTC	CASRADADSYEQYF
.	TRBV5-1	13	TRBJ1-2	.	TGCGCCAGCAGCTCCCGGGACCTCTATGGCTACACCTTC	CASSSRDLYGYTF
once	TRBV19	13	TRBJ2-7	TRBD2	TGTGCCAGTAGTTTGTGGGAGGGCCAGGAGCAGTACTTC	CASSLWEGQEQYF
.	TRBV7-2	15	TRBJ2-7	TRBD2	TGTGCCAGCAGCTTAGATGGGACTAGCTCCTACGAGCAGTACTTC	CASSLDGTSSYEQYF
.	TRBV20-1	15	TRBJ2-3	TRBD2	TGCAGTGCCACCCCGTCCAGCGGGGAGGCAGATACGCAGTATTTT	CSATPSSGEADTQYF
.	TRBV30	14	TRBJ2-7	TRBD1	TGTGCCTGGAGTGTTGGGGACAGGGGTTCCGAGCAGTACTTC	CAWSVGDRGSEQYF
.	TRBV3-1	15	TRBJ2-7	TRBD2	TGTGCCAGCAGCCGTAGACTAGCGGGGGGTTACGAGCAGTACTTC	CASSRRLAGGYEQYF
.	TRBV18	15	TRBJ2-7	TRBD1	TGTGCCAGCTCAAATCAGGGGGCGGCCACGTACGAGCAGTACTTC	CASSNQGAATYEQYF
.	TRBV20-1	16	TRBJ2-3	.	TGCAGTGCTAGACCCCAGAGAGCGGGCCGTCCAGATACGCAGTATTTT	CSARPQRAGRPDTQYF
few	TRBV18	18	TRBJ1-5	TRBD1	TGTGCCAGCTCACCAGGGGTCGGCGGACAGGGAGGTAATCAGCCCCAGCATTTT	CASSPGVGGQGGNQPQHF
few	TRBV14	14	TRBJ1-2	.	TGTGCCAGCAGCCCACTAGTGGATAACTATGGCTACACCTTC	CASSPLVDNYGYTF
few	TRBV20-1	14	TRBJ1-4	TRBD1	TGCAGTGCTAGGGAGGGACAGACCCCTGAAAAACTGTTTTTT	CSAREGQTPEKLFF
many	TRBV7-3	15	TRBJ2-1	.	TGTGCCAGCACCGCAGGGGTAGGAGTTGGAAATGAGCAGTTCTTC	CASTAGVGVGNEQFF
.	TRBV5-1	18	TRBJ1-3	.	TGCGCCAGCAGCTTGGGGGCAGGGTCGGTTAGCTCTGGAAACACCATATATTTT	CASSLGAGSVSSGNTIYF
.	TRBV7-2	15	TRBJ2-1	.	TGTGCCAGCAGCTTTGCCAGGGAAACATACAATGAGCAGTTCTTC	CASSFARETYNEQFF
.	TRBV15	16	TRBJ1-1	.	TGTGCCACCAGCAGAGATGTGGCCTACGGGAACACTGAAGCTTTCTTT	CATSRDVAYGNTEAFF
.	TRBV2	16	TRBJ1-1	.	TGTGCCAGCACGGGAAAGTATCGGGGTATGAACACTGAAGCTTTCTTT	CASTGKYRGMNTEAFF
few	TRBV7-2	15	TRBJ1-4	.	TGTGCCAGCAGCTTTACGGGCACTACTAATGAAAAACTGTTTTTT	CASSFTGTTNEKLFF
few	TRBV9	14	TRBJ2-3	TRBD2	TGTGCCAGCAGCGTGACTAGCGGCACAGATACGCAGTATTTT	CASSVTSGTDTQYF
many	TRBV7-6	13	TRBJ1-2	.	TGTGCCAGCAGCTCAGGGAACAACTATGGCTACACCTTC	CASSSGNNYGYTF
few	TRBV30	14	TRBJ1-2	TRBD1	TGTGCCTGGCGGGGAGGGGACAGGGTGTATGGCTACACCTTC	CAWRGGDRVYGYTF
.	TRBV20-1	11	TRBJ1-5	.	TGCAGTGCTGGAGAGGACCAGCCCCAGCATTTT	CSAGEDQPQHF
.	TRBV7-2	15	TRBJ2-5	TRBD2	TGTGCCAGCAGCTTACACCGGGAGGTACAAGAGACCCAGTACTTC	CASSLHREVQETQYF
few	TRBV5-1	15	TRBJ2-2	TRBD2	TGCGCCAGCAGCCCGACTAGCGGGAGTCCCGGGGAGCTGTTTTTT	CASSPTSGSPGELFF
few	TRBV12-3/TRBV12-4	11	TRBJ2-7	.	TGTGCCAGCAGTCGTCAGGGCCCCCAGTACTTC	CASSRQGPQYF
.	TRBV3-1	17	TRBJ2-3	.	TGTGCCAGCAGTCCCGCCCCATGGCGAGTTAGCACAGATACGCAGTATTTT	CASSPAPWRVSTDTQYF
few	TRBV9	14	TRBJ1-2	.	TGTGCCAGCAGCGAAGGGAACCTCTACTATGGCTACACCTTC	CASSEGNLYYGYTF
few	TRBV12-3/TRBV12-4	16	TRBJ1-4	.	TGTGCCAGCAGTCCACCGGCTAGAGCAACTAATGAAAAACTGTTTTTT	CASSPPARATNEKLFF
few	TRBV7-2	14	TRBJ2-7	TRBD2	TGTGCCAGCAGCTTAGCACTAGCGGGAGGGCCACAGTACTTC	CASSLALAGGPQYF
few	TRBV6-5	11	TRBJ2-1	.	TGTGCCAGCGTGTCTCTCGATGAGCAGTTCTTC	CASVSLDEQFF
many	TRBV7-9	13	TRBJ1-1	.	TGTGCCAGCAGTCGGACAGCGAACACTGAAGCTTTCTTT	CASSRTANTEAFF
few	TRBV7-6	14	TRBJ1-2	TRBD1	TGTGCCAGCAGCTTAGTGGCCGACAGGGAAGGGTACACCTTC	CASSLVADREGYTF
.	TRBV4-3	16	TRBJ2-7	.	TGCGCCAGCAGCCAAGACCGCCGGCTGCCACACTACGAGCAGTACTTC	CASSQDRRLPHYEQYF
.	TRBV6-5	13	TRBJ1-1	.	TGTGCCAGCAGTGCCCCAACGAACACTGAAGCTTTCTTT	CASSAPTNTEAFF
.	TRBV27	14	TRBJ1-6	.	TGTGCCAGCAGTTTAGGGGACCGCTATTCACCCCTCCACTTT	CASSLGDRYSPLHF
.	TRBV19	16	TRBJ2-2	.	TGTGCCAGTAGTATAGGCTCACAGGGCAACACCGGGGAGCTGTTTTTT	CASSIGSQGNTGELFF
few	TRBV24-1	17	TRBJ2-2	TRBD2	TGTGCCACCAGTGACCCCACTAGCGGGAGAACTACCGGGGAGCTGTTTTTT	CATSDPTSGRTTGELFF
.	TRBV7-2	16	TRBJ1-3	TRBD1	TGTGCCAGCAGCGTGGGACAGCCCAGCTCTGGAAACACCATATATTTT	CASSVGQPSSGNTIYF
many	TRBV4-3	15	TRBJ2-7	TRBD1	TGCGCCAGCAGCCGCTCCGTGACAGGGGTCTACGAGCAGTACTTC	CASSRSVTGVYEQYF
few	TRBV29-1	13	TRBJ2-7	TRBD1	TGCAGCGTTGAAACAGGGGGCTTTTACGAGCAGTACTTC	CSVETGGFYEQYF